This T cell receptor beta chain emerged from a study of post-analysis software for immune sequencing data. Study as a whole: The cohort encompassed relapsing-remitting, secondary progressive and progressive-relapsing multiple sclerosis disease courses. Study-wide points: Strong co-clustering by F measure was seen for same-batch samples. There was significantly lower normalized Chao1 diversity in multiple sclerosis patients than in controls. Compared with controls, patients had more of about 5 TRBV segments, including TRBV5-6, TRBV5-1 and TRBV20-1.

TCR beta cDNA libraries had unique molecular identifiers. Via MiXCR, TCRdb re-called the PCR reads, giving one row per CDR3 protein. The table records roughly 870,000 distinct CDR3 sequences, roughly half of them present only once. For this clonotype: Its antigen remains unidentified.

J gave up 3 bases and V 1 base, and 2 bases lay outside the gene matches. This CDR3 is 15 amino acids long. The sample comprised blood. The chain has TRBV12-3 or TRBV12-4 and TRBJ2-4; TRBD1 agrees at 8 bases. The receptor was isolated from a girl under 18 with multiple sclerosis. CDR3 residues: CASSLEQGDKNIQYF. CDR3 sequence (DNA): TGTGCCAGCAGTTTAGAACAGGGGGACAAAAACATTCAGTACTTC.